These 31 T cell receptor beta chains were sequenced from one sample in a study of cytomegalovirus exposure and HLA in healthy donors. The PCR used 60 Vbeta and 13 Jbeta primers. Assay used: immunoSEQ multiplex PCR; TCRdb lists only in-frame clones, some missing. The table shows 73,000 or so clones, with around three quarters occurring only once. The sequencing input was PBMCs. All receptors derive from a man aged 50 or older in good health and CMV-seronegative.

This rearrangement joins TRBV2 to TRBJ1-2, with a possible D match to TRBD1 (5 bases). In germline, CDR1 is SNHLY, CDR2 FYNNEI. V was cut by 1 base and J by 2 bases, with 8 bases left in between. The CDR3 extends over 14 amino acids. As DNA, the CDR3 is TGTGCCAGCAGTGAAGAGGGGTGGAACTATGGCTACACCTTC. It specifies CASSEEGWNYGYTF.

This clone was counted between two and nine times. V gene TRBV5-1 combines with J gene TRBJ1-5; D ambiguous. This CDR3 comprises 14 residues. Trimming left V 0 bases short and J 2 bases short, with 6 bases between. Germline assignment: CDR1 SGHRS and CDR2 YFSETQ. CDR3 in amino acids: CASSLDGGNQPQHF. DNA of the CDR3: TGCGCCAGCAGCTTGGACGGGGGCAATCAGCCCCAGCATTTT.

The gene calls are TRBV5-1 and TRBJ2-2; perhaps TRBD2 as D (6 bases). The V gene's germline CDR1 is SGHRS and CDR2 YFSETQ. Trimming shortened V by 4 bases and J by 0 bases, and 10 bases separated the two germline ends. The CDR3 is made up of 15 amino acids. The CDR3 sequence: CASSILAANTGELFF. The CDR3 DNA sequence: TGCGCCAGCAGCATATTAGCGGCGAACACCGGGGAGCTGTTTTTT.

This chain uses TRBV27 with TRBJ2-7; the D gene is possibly TRBD2 (6 bases). V lost 3 bases and J 2 bases, leaving 8 bases between the germline ends. This CDR3 contains 13 residues. Germline loops: CDR1 MNHEY, CDR2 SMNVEV (reference sequence). The CDR3 DNA sequence: TGTGCCAGCAGTTTGTCGGGAGCCTACGAGCAGTACTTC. This codes for CASSLSGAYEQYF.

This chain connects TRBV5-1 to TRBJ1-6, with 7 bases identical to TRBD1. Looked up from germline, CDR1 is SGHRS and CDR2 is YFSETQ. The CDR3 runs to 14 residues. After removal of 7 bases from V and 7 bases from J, the junction contained 8 bases not matched to a gene. The DNA for the CDR3 is TGCGCCAGCCGCCCGGGACAGCAAAATTCACCCCTCCACTTT. It is translated as CASRPGQQNSPLHF.

The CDR3: CASSPQGPEAFF. The CDR3 nucleotides are TGTGCCAGCTCACCCCAGGGCCCTGAAGCTTTCTTT. This sequence joins TRBV18 and TRBJ1-1; a possible D gene is TRBD1 (5 bases). V shed 3 bases and J shed 6 bases, with 8 bases lying between them. Germline V CDR1 and CDR2: KGHSH, LQKENI. The CDR3 totals 12 residues.

This clone has just one count. The rearrangement joins TRBV5-1 to TRBJ1-4, with 9 bases lining up with TRBD1. The CDR3 runs to 14 residues. V trimming: 3 bases; J trimming: 8 bases; junction bases outside the gene matches: 5. The germline V gene encodes CDR1 SGHRS and CDR2 YFSETQ. The CDR3 protein is CASSSRTGVEKLFF. CDR3 bases: TGCGCCAGCAGCTCGAGGACAGGGGTCGAAAAACTGTTTTTT.

This chain uses TRBV13 with TRBJ2-7; 8 nucleotides agree with TRBD2. CDR1 is PRHDT, CDR2 FYEKMQ, per germline (reference sequence). V lost 6 bases, J lost 4 bases, and 11 bases stayed unmatched. This CDR3 has 15 residues. The CDR3 coding sequence is TGTGCCAGCAGTCTTGGGGTAGCGGGGATGTACGAGCAGTACTTC. This encodes CASSLGVAGMYEQYF.

This rearrangement joins TRBV5-1 to TRBJ2-3, with D perhaps matching TRBD2 (6 bases). The V end was cut by 4 bases, the J end by 2 bases, with 14 bases between. CDR3 length equals 15 residues. Germline loops: CDR1 SGHRS, CDR2 YFSETQ. The CDR3 spells CASSRARDSTDTQYF. CDR3 in DNA: TGCGCCAGCAGCAGGGCCCGGGACTCCACAGATACGCAGTATTTT.

CDR3 coding DNA: TGTGCCAGCAGCAGAAGCCAGGGTAGCGGAGGAGCTTTCTTT. As protein: CASSRSQGSGGAFF. This chain connects TRBV6-5 to TRBJ1-1; D is perhaps TRBD1 (5 bases). Germline CDR1 is MNHEY and CDR2 is SVGAGI. The CDR3 has 14 residues. The germline V and J ends were trimmed by 6 bases and 10 bases, with 21 bases remaining between them.

V and J are TRBV6-1 and TRBJ1-2; D is unclear. This CDR3 has 15 amino acids. V was trimmed by 3 bases and J by 5 bases, leaving 16 bases between them. Germline-derived CDR1 and CDR2 are MNHNS and SASEGT. The CDR3 nucleotides are TGTGCCAGCAGTGAGGCAGACACAGCTTTATATGGCTACACCTTC. Translation gives CASSEADTALYGYTF.

The genes are TRBV5-4 and TRBJ2-5, with 8 bases lining up with TRBD2. Trimming removed 7 bases from V and 1 base from J; junction bases left unmatched: 3. The V gene's germline CDR1 is SGHNT and CDR2 YYREEE (reference sequence). This CDR3 comprises 13 residues. CDR3 nucleotides: TGTGCCAGCCGCGGGGGGCGCCAAGAGACCCAGTACTTC. This gives the protein CASRGGRQETQYF.

This clone was seen a handful of times. DNA of the CDR3: TGCGCCAGCAGTCCCGGGCCCCGGGGGACGAACACTGAAGCTTTCTTT. This encodes CASSPGPRGTNTEAFF. V gene TRBV5-1 combines with J gene TRBJ1-1; D is perhaps TRBD1 (5 bases). V lost 5 bases and J lost 1, with 18 bases in between. The germline V gene has CDR1 SGHRS and CDR2 YFSETQ. The CDR3 runs 16 residues.

V is TRBV5-4 and J is TRBJ1-4, with 11 bases matching TRBD1. Trimming took 0 bases from V and 6 from J; bases not matched to a gene: 1. This CDR3 comprises 15 residues. Germline CDR1 SGHNT, CDR2 YYREEE (reference sequence). CDR3 nucleotide sequence: TGTGCCAGCAGCTTGGGGGGACAGGGGGATGAAAAACTGTTTTTT. Amino acid sequence: CASSLGGQGDEKLFF.

V gene TRBV6-1 combines with J gene TRBJ2-1, with 11 nucleotides matching TRBD2. Trimming cost V 8 bases and J 7 bases; bases outside gene matches: 10. This CDR3 has 15 residues. CDR1 and CDR2 (germline): MNHNS, SASEGT. CDR3 sequence: CASDRLAGGGNEQFF. The CDR3 DNA is TGTGCCAGCGATAGGCTAGCGGGGGGAGGAAATGAGCAGTTCTTC.

The chain links TRBV7-2 to TRBJ2-5, with 9 positions matching TRBD1. The CDR3 has 13 residues. Per the germline V gene, CDR1 is SGHTA and CDR2 is FQGNSA. J gave up 9 bases and V 11 bases, and 13 bases lay outside the gene matches. The CDR3 DNA reads as TGTGCCGGACAGAGGGACAGGGACGGGGCCCAGTACTTC. It encodes CAGQRDRDGAQYF.

J is TRBJ2-1 and V is TRBV2; D is unresolved. Germline V gene lookup returns CDR1 SNHLY and CDR2 FYNNEI. The CDR3 has 11 residues. V was pared by 6 bases and J by 9 bases, with 9 bases between. CDR3 nucleotide sequence: TGTGCCAGCAGGTCAACTACTGAGCAGTTCTTC. This codes for CASRSTTEQFF.

The gene calls are TRBV28 and TRBJ2-5; 7 bases align to TRBD1. Germline CDR1 MDHEN, CDR2 SYDVKM. The CDR3 extends over 15 amino acids. Trimming cost V 4 bases and J 5 bases; bases outside gene matches: 10. CDR3 loop: CASSSLEGQKETQYF. In DNA, the CDR3 is TGTGCCAGCAGTTCGTTAGAGGGACAGAAGGAGACCCAGTACTTC.

The J gene is TRBJ1-6, the V gene TRBV19; no reliable D call. The CDR3 runs 15 residues. Germline lookup yields CDR1 LNHDA and CDR2 SQIVND (reference sequence). V dropped 5 bases and J dropped 0 bases, with 8 bases sitting between them. In DNA, the CDR3 is TGTGCCAGTAGTTTGGGAGTCTCCTATAATTCACCCCTCCACTTT. It translates to CASSLGVSYNSPLHF.

The chain uses TRBV19 and TRBJ1-5; tentative D call: TRBD1 (5 bases). The CDR3 has 13 residues. Trimming pared 8 bases from V and 3 bases from J, leaving 11 bases between. Looked up from germline, CDR1 is LNHDA and CDR2 is SQIVND (reference sequence). CDR3: CASSWGFNQPQHF. CDR3 in DNA: TGTGCCAGTTCCTGGGGCTTCAATCAGCCCCAGCATTTT.

The J gene is TRBJ1-4, the V gene TRBV18; 7 bases are shared with TRBD1. V lost 3 bases to trimming and J lost 7 bases; unmatched junction nucleotides: 8. The CDR3 covers 15 residues. The germline V gene has CDR1 KGHSH and CDR2 LQKENI. The CDR3 here is CASSPRSGGGEKLFF. The CDR3 DNA follows: TGTGCCAGCTCACCCAGGTCAGGGGGAGGTGAAAAACTGTTTTTT.

This chain uses TRBV7-6 with TRBJ2-7; 15 bases match TRBD2. This CDR3 spans 15 amino acids. Trimming took 5 bases from V and 5 from J; bases not matched to a gene: 4. Germline assignment: CDR1 SGHVS and CDR2 FNYEAQ. This chain's CDR3 is CASSRTSGRGNEQYF. The CDR3 bases are TGTGCCAGCAGCAGGACTAGCGGGAGGGGAAACGAGCAGTACTTC.

The chain couples TRBV6-5 to TRBJ1-5, with 9 positions matching TRBD1. V lost 5 bases and J lost 2; bases outside the gene matches: 1. Germline CDR1 MNHEY, CDR2 SVGAGI. This CDR3 has 14 amino acids. CDR3 in amino acids: CASSRTGGNQPQHF. The CDR3 DNA reads TGTGCCAGCAGTCGGACAGGGGGCAATCAGCCCCAGCATTTT.

This clone was seen once. The rearrangement joins TRBV10-1 to TRBJ1-1; TRBD1 aligns across 7 bases. The germline V gene encodes CDR1 WNHNN and CDR2 SYGVQD (reference sequence). The length of the CDR3 is 14 residues. V lost 8 bases, J lost 1 base, and 7 bases stayed unmatched. CDR3 nucleotides: TGCGCCAGCGCCCCGGACAGGACGAACACTGAAGCTTTCTTT. Residues: CASAPDRTNTEAFF.

The table lists this clone with a count of one. The rearrangement links TRBV4-1 to TRBJ2-1; D ambiguous. V shed 1 base and J shed 8 bases, with 15 bases lying between them. Germline V lookup: CDR1 MGHRA, CDR2 YSYEKL. The CDR3 is 15 residues long. The CDR3 DNA reads TGCGCCAGCAGCCAAGCGATTGTACTTAGTCATGAGCAGTTCTTC. Encoded protein: CASSQAIVLSHEQFF.

The chain combines TRBV28 with TRBJ2-2; tentative D call: TRBD1 (6 bases). Trimming removed 5 bases from V and 4 bases from J, with 8 bases in between. CDR1 is MDHEN, CDR2 SYDVKM, per germline. The CDR3 is 13 amino acids. The CDR3 bases are TGTGCCAGCAGTCCAGGGGCCACCGGGGAGCTGTTTTTT. Protein product: CASSPGATGELFF.

This clone has a handful of counts. In DNA form, the CDR3 reads TGTGCCAGCAGCTTGTGGAGACAGCTGAACACTGAAGCTTTCTTT. It specifies CASSLWRQLNTEAFF. This chain connects TRBV5-6 to TRBJ1-1; possibly TRBD1 for D (5 bases). V was pared by 1 base and J by 0 bases, with 10 bases between. CDR3 length equals 15 residues. Germline CDR1 and CDR2: SGHDT and YYEEEE.

This chain connects TRBV30 to TRBJ2-1; weak D call: TRBD2 (6 bases). The V and J ends lost 2 bases and 4 bases respectively, with 15 bases between them. Germline loops: CDR1 GTSNPN, CDR2 SVGIG (reference sequence). The CDR3 has 15 amino acids. CDR3 region: CAWSPAGLRYNEQFF. The CDR3 DNA reads TGTGCCTGGAGTCCGGCGGGACTGAGATACAATGAGCAGTTCTTC.

In this sample, this clone turned up once. CDR3 region: CSVWVALGQYNEQFF. The CDR3 DNA sequence: TGCAGCGTCTGGGTCGCGCTGGGGCAATACAATGAGCAGTTCTTC. The chain uses TRBV29-1 and TRBJ2-1, with a tentative D call TRBD1 (5 bases). V shed 6 bases and J shed 4 bases, with 19 bases lying between them. Germline V gives CDR1 SQVTM, CDR2 ANQGSEA. CDR3 size: 15 residues.

This clone was counted a few times. The V call is TRBV6-5, the J call TRBJ1-2; 8 bases are a match to TRBD1. This CDR3 is built from 13 residues. V shed 7 bases and J 4 bases; nucleotides not matched to a gene: 5. The germline gives CDR1 MNHEY, CDR2 SVGAGI. CDR3 loop: CASTPDRGYGYTF. The CDR3 nucleotides read TGTGCCAGCACTCCAGACAGGGGCTATGGCTACACCTTC.

This clone was observed once. This chain uses TRBV30 with TRBJ2-5; maybe TRBD1 (5 bases). This CDR3 contains 13 residues. Germline CDR1 is GTSNPN and CDR2 is SVGIG (reference sequence). With 4 bases removed from V and 7 bases from J, the gap between germline ends came to 16 bases. CDR3 amino acids: CAWNRGGVGTQYF. In DNA form, the CDR3 reads TGTGCCTGGAATAGGGGTGGGGTTGGGACCCAGTACTTC.